Each of the 27 T cell receptor beta chains below was sequenced from the same sample in a study of identical twins. TCRdb recomputed calls from the 5' RACE reads with MiXCR, one row per CDR3 protein. The sample yields roughly 1,500,000 distinct CDR3 sequences, roughly 35% seen once. The sample comprised cord blood. Source of these receptors: a newborn girl in good health.

This clonotype appeared many times. This rearrangement joins TRBV29-1 to TRBJ2-1; 7 bases agree with TRBD1. The ends lost 5 bases at V and 0 bases at J; junction bases unmatched: 4. Per germline, CDR1 SQVTM and CDR2 ANQGSEA. This CDR3 is built from 14 residues. The chain's CDR3 is CSVPQGSSYNEQFF. As DNA, the CDR3 is TGCAGCGTTCCACAGGGGAGCTCCTACAATGAGCAGTTCTTC.

This clonotype occurred a few times. The chain is built from TRBV5-1 and TRBJ1-2, with D tentatively TRBD1 (5 bases). Germline CDR1 and CDR2: SGHRS and YFSETQ. V was trimmed by 5 bases and J by 5 bases, leaving 13 bases between them. The CDR3 has 13 amino acids. CDR3 nucleotides: TGCGCCAGCAGGAGTGGGGGAAGGTATGGCTACACCTTC. Residues: CASRSGGRYGYTF. Looking up the rest from reference TRBV5-1 and TRBJ1-2 gives the full variable domain: KAGVTQTPRYLIKTRGQQVTLSCSPISGHRSVSWYQQTPGQGLQFLFEYFSETQRNKGNFPGRFSGRQFSNSRSEMNVSTLELGDSALYLCASRSGGRYGYTFGSGTRLTVV.

V usage is TRBV5-6 and J usage is TRBJ2-7; no firm D call. The V gene lost 2 bases and the J gene lost 2 bases, with 20 bases spanning the gap. CDR3 size: 17 residues. Germline CDR1 and CDR2: SGHDT and YYEEEE. The DNA of the CDR3 is TGTGCCAGCAGCTTTATAGTCCACAGCCCAGCCCCCTACGAGCAGTACTTC. Amino acids: CASSFIVHSPAPYEQYF.

This clonotype has at least ten counts. V usage is TRBV6-5 and J usage is TRBJ2-7; TRBD1 matches 9 bases. CDR3 length: 13 amino acids. The germline V gene encodes CDR1 MNHEY and CDR2 SVGAGI. V shed 7 bases and J 3 bases; nucleotides not matched to a gene: 4. Here the CDR3 reads CASNGQGSYEQYF. CDR3 nucleotide sequence: TGTGCCAGCAACGGACAGGGGAGCTACGAGCAGTACTTC.

This clonotype came up many times. This chain joins TRBV7-9 and TRBJ2-1; tentatively, D is TRBD1 (6 bases). CDR1 and CDR2 from the germline V gene are SEHNR and FQNEAQ (reference sequence). Trimming took 2 bases from V and 8 from J, leaving 10 bases between them. This CDR3 is built from 13 residues. In nucleotides, the CDR3 is TGTGCCAGCAGCTTATTACAGGGTCATGAGCAGTTCTTC. This encodes CASSLLQGHEQFF.

The chain recombines TRBV6-5 with TRBJ2-1, with TRBD2 matching over 16 bases. The germline V gene encodes CDR1 MNHEY and CDR2 SVGAGI. Germline trimming cut 2 bases from V and 6 bases from J; bases unmatched to any gene: 16. The CDR3 covers 21 residues. The CDR3 loop reads CASSYRGSGTSGRAPSNEQFF. CDR3 in DNA: TGTGCCAGCAGTTACAGGGGTTCCGGGACTAGCGGGAGGGCTCCATCCAATGAGCAGTTCTTC.

This chain uses TRBV29-1 with TRBJ2-4; D possibly matches TRBD1 or TRBD2 (5 bases each). Germline CDR1 and CDR2: SQVTM and ANQGSEA. V lost 2 bases and J 5 bases, leaving 10 bases between the germline ends. The CDR3 consists of 13 residues. The CDR3 sequence is CSVEIQGENIQYF. The CDR3 bases are TGCAGCGTTGAAATCCAGGGAGAAAACATTCAGTACTTC.

This clonotype was recorded a few times. The V gene is TRBV5-1, the J gene TRBJ2-7; the D gene is possibly TRBD2 (5 bases). The CDR3 covers 13 residues. V lost 4 bases and J 9 bases, leaving 17 bases between the germline ends. The germline V gene encodes CDR1 SGHRS and CDR2 YFSETQ. CDR3: CASSRATSGLQYF. The DNA for the CDR3 is TGCGCCAGCAGCCGAGCGACCTCGGGATTGCAGTACTTC.

The chain uses TRBV7-2 and TRBJ2-3; 7 nucleotides align to TRBD2. The germline V gene encodes CDR1 SGHTA and CDR2 FQGNSA. CDR3 size: 16 residues. Germline trimming cut 2 bases from V and 0 bases from J; bases unmatched to any gene: 5. CDR3: CASSLMGGGSTDTQYF. For the CDR3, the DNA is TGTGCCAGCAGCTTAATGGGCGGGGGTAGCACAGATACGCAGTATTTT.

The chain uses TRBV21-1 and TRBJ1-1; the DNA was not compared with TRBD1, the D call given in the table. TRBV21-1 is a listed pseudogene. The CDR3 contains 16 residues. The CDR3 sequence: CASSFRDRGLNTEAFF. CDR3 in DNA: TGTGCCAGCAGCTTCCGGGACAGGGGGTTAAACACTGAAGCTTTCTTT.

The rearrangement uses TRBV5-1 and TRBJ2-3; no definite D call. CDR3 length: 14 amino acids. The ends were cut back, 0 bases at V and 5 bases at J, with 10 bases in the middle. Germline values: CDR1 SGHRS, CDR2 YFSETQ. CDR3 nucleotides: TGCGCCAGCAGCTTGGTAGCAAAGGTAGATACGCAGTATTTT. Translating gives CASSLVAKVDTQYF.

This clonotype came up a few times. The V call is TRBV5-1, the J call TRBJ2-1, with D unresolved. There are 11 residues in the CDR3. The V end lost 0 bases, the J end lost 14 bases, and 9 bases lay between the germline ends. The V gene's germline CDR1 is SGHRS and CDR2 YFSETQ. This CDR3 is CASSLEGFEFF. The CDR3 DNA is TGCGCCAGCAGCTTGGAAGGGTTCGAGTTCTTC.

This clonotype was detected only a few times. The rearrangement uses TRBV10-2 and TRBJ2-3, with 9 positions matching TRBD1. There are 16 residues in the CDR3. CDR1 and CDR2 from the germline V gene are WSHSY and SAAADI. V was clipped by 6 bases and J by 2 bases; unmatched bases: 9. CDR3 coding DNA: TGCGCCAGCAGAGATCCGGGACAGGGTGTCACAGATACGCAGTATTTT. This encodes CASRDPGQGVTDTQYF.

This clonotype was found a few times. This chain uses TRBV7-9 with TRBJ2-5; D is perhaps TRBD1 (6 bases). Germline V gives CDR1 SEHNR, CDR2 FQNEAQ (reference sequence). The V and J ends lost 0 bases and 2 bases respectively, with 13 bases between them. This CDR3 comprises 16 residues. Here the CDR3 DNA reads TGTGCCAGCAGCTTAGCCACAGGGCCCGCTCAAGAGACCCAGTACTTC. Amino acids: CASSLATGPAQETQYF.

The chain has TRBV7-9 and TRBJ2-7; TRBD1 aligns across 8 bases. Germline V gene data show CDR1 as SEHNR and CDR2 as FQNEAQ (reference sequence). The CDR3 runs 14 residues. The V segment lost 1 base and the J segment 7 bases; nucleotides outside the gene matches: 6. The CDR3 DNA reads TGTGCCAGCAGCTTAGGGAGACAGGGGAATGAGCAGTACTTC. This sequence encodes CASSLGRQGNEQYF.

This clonotype came up a few times. The chain recombines TRBV24-1 with TRBJ2-2; no firm D call. Germline CDR1 and CDR2: KGHDR and SFDVKD. Trimming pared 5 bases from V and 4 bases from J, leaving 10 bases between. The CDR3 spans 14 residues. DNA of the CDR3: TGTGCCACCAGTGCAGCCGGTCGCACCGGGGAGCTGTTTTTT. Its protein is CATSAAGRTGELFF.

This chain connects TRBV10-3 to TRBJ1-1, with no clear D. Trimming stripped 7 bases from V and 0 bases from J, with 9 bases between. Germline CDR1 and CDR2: ENHRY and SYGVKD. The CDR3 runs to 13 residues. This CDR3 reads CAITPDLNTEAFF. The CDR3 DNA reads TGTGCCATCACCCCAGACCTGAACACTGAAGCTTTCTTT.

Only a few counts were recorded for this clonotype. The chain uses TRBV4-2 and TRBJ2-7; 10 nucleotides match TRBD2. Germline assignment: CDR1 LGHNA and CDR2 YNFKEQ. This CDR3 has 23 residues. The V and J ends lost 1 base and 2 bases, in that order; junction bases with no gene match: 26. The CDR3 loop is CASSQGLWRGALGPLAGPYEQYF. CDR3 nucleotide sequence: TGTGCCAGCAGCCAAGGCCTTTGGAGGGGAGCGTTGGGCCCACTAGCGGGACCCTACGAGCAGTACTTC.

This clonotype occurred a few times. V usage is TRBV5-1 and J usage is TRBJ1-1, with D perhaps matching TRBD1 (6 bases). V was shortened by 4 bases and J by 3 bases, with 13 bases between the two germline ends. This CDR3 comprises 14 residues. Germline V gene sequence: CDR1 SGHRS, CDR2 YFSETQ. The CDR3 DNA sequence: TGCGCCAGCAGCGTACAGGGCAAGGACACTGAAGCTTTCTTT. Translated: CASSVQGKDTEAFF.

The chain recombines TRBV7-9 with TRBJ2-3; TRBD1 agrees at 8 bases. In germline, CDR1 is SEHNR, CDR2 FQNEAQ (reference sequence). The CDR3 is made up of 13 amino acids. V lost 8 bases, J lost 6 bases, and 7 bases stayed unmatched. CDR3 nucleotide sequence: TGTGCCAGCGCCCCGACAGGGGCGGATACGCAGTATTTT. Its protein product is CASAPTGADTQYF.

The chain joins TRBV20-1 to TRBJ2-7, with D perhaps matching TRBD2 (6 bases). With 1 base removed from V and 2 bases from J, the gap between germline ends came to 12 bases. The CDR3 totals 14 residues. Germline CDR1 is DFQATT and CDR2 is SNEGSKA (reference sequence). CDR3 coding DNA: TGCAGTGCTAGAGCTCGGGGGAGGACCTACGAGCAGTACTTC. As protein: CSARARGRTYEQYF.

The sample holds many counts of this clonotype. At one of its ends the junction is not consistent with the germline gene, which may arise from a read error. J is TRBJ2-3 and V is TRBV7-9; 9 bases line up with TRBD2. The germline V gene has CDR1 SEHNR and CDR2 FQNEAQ (reference sequence). This CDR3 region has 16 residues. The chain's CDR3 is CASSLGLAGNTDTQYF. The DNA of the CDR3 is TGTGCTAGCAGCTTGGGGCTAGCGGGGAACACAGATACGCAGTATTTT. The full variable domain, completed using reference TRBV7-9 and TRBJ2-3, is DTGVSQNPRHKITKRGQNVTFRCDPISEHNRLYWYRQTLGQGPEFLTYFQNEAQLEKSRLLSDRFSAERPKGSFSTLEIQRTEQGDSAMYLCASSLGLAGNTDTQYFGPGTRLTVL.

This chain links TRBV5-6 with TRBJ2-3; D unclear. The CDR3 totals 15 residues. V was trimmed by 2 bases and J by 3 bases, leaving 13 bases between them. Germline V lookup: CDR1 SGHDT, CDR2 YYEEEE. This chain's CDR3 is CASSFPRPRTDTQYF. The CDR3 nucleotides read TGTGCCAGCAGCTTCCCCCGGCCCAGAACAGATACGCAGTATTTT.

CDR3 bases: TGTGCCAGCAGCCACAGGGAATGGTGGCAGTACTTC. Its translation is CASSHREWWQYF. The chain uses TRBV12-3 or TRBV12-4 and TRBJ2-5, with D possibly matching TRBD1 (6 bases). V was cut by 6 bases and J by 11 bases, with 16 bases left in between. The CDR3 runs to 12 residues.

About this clonotype itself: One base away lies a much larger clone, so this may be a sequencing read error. V is TRBV24-1 and J is TRBJ2-1, with TRBD1 matching over 8 bases. Germline values: CDR1 KGHDR, CDR2 SFDVKD. The junction had 10 bases not matched to a gene; V was cut back by 5 bases and J by 8 bases. There are 15 residues in the CDR3. The CDR3: CATSGGGTGGYEQFF. CDR3 bases: TGTGCCACCAGTGGTGGGGGGACAGGAGGATATGAGCAGTTCTTC.

The chain combines TRBV10-3 with TRBJ1-4; D may be TRBD1 (6 bases). The CDR3 sequence is 13 residues long. With 10 bases removed from V and 7 bases from J, the gap between germline ends came to 16 bases. From germline, CDR1 is ENHRY and CDR2 SYGVKD. The CDR3 is CATRGQLGEKLFF. CDR3 coding DNA: TGTGCCACGCGTGGACAGCTGGGTGAAAAACTGTTTTTT.

A word on this clonotype: With a much larger clone just one base away, this may be a read error. The chain joins TRBV12-3 or TRBV12-4 to TRBJ2-1; D may be TRBD1 (6 bases). Matching the DNA end better, TRBJ2-7 makes the J call doubtful. There are 13 residues in the CDR3. DNA for the CDR3: TGTGCCAGCAGATCCCGACAGGCCTTTGAGCAGTACTTC. This translates into CASRSRQAFEQYF.